This section outlines one T cell receptor (beta chain) sequence together with its context. This receptor's antigen is unknown. No much larger clonotype is one base removed from it; base qualities were not supplied. The CDR3 regions of human TCRbeta chains were analyzed by immunosequencing. The paper's data handling went like this. Repertoire TCRs were checked for matches against a reference library of SARS-CoV-2-specific TCRs that had been generated using the MIRA antigen-specificity platform. Breadth was defined as the fraction of unique TCRs that were SARS-CoV-2-associated, and depth was defined as the fraction of total T cells that were SARS-CoV-2-associated. Each spike-specific TCR was assigned to its reactive spike region and to a CD4 or CD8 class using the MIRA data. Log10-transformed breadth and depth values were compared by one-way ANOVA with Sidak's multiple comparisons tests. Drawn from immuneACCESS, this table holds only the in-frame rearrangements with V and J called that TCRdb kept. Clones are partly lost; checked studies trace under half to an unresolved V gene and leave the rest unexplained. The DNA was the basis for D and trimming; V, J and clone size are from that table. The sample includes around 150,000 clones, with over 85% observed a single time. Under 2.5% of the sample rests with the top ten.

The data originate from a study of T cell responses to AZD1222 COVID-19 vaccine (dated by TCRdb to the early 2020s). A note on the overall study: AZD1222 recipients whose second dose came at about 4 weeks and those whose second dose came at about 12 weeks were combined into one group, since spike-specific TCR depth and breadth did not differ between the two schedules. TCR sequencing covered about 230 trial participants: 200 to 220 given two doses of AZD1222 and around 25 given two doses of MenACWY control vaccine. Trial participants were enrolled by age into subgroups of 18-55, 56-69 and 70-plus years, and around 140, 26 and 57 TCR-sequenced participants, respectively, were included in these subgroups. The paper's findings and limits, for the study overall: Vaccine-associated CD4 TCRs spanned the whole spike protein, with dominant responses in regions 160-218 and 743-854. A significant rise in spike-specific TCR breadth and depth was observed after two AZD1222 doses relative to day 0 and relative to MenACWY recipients. Nearly half of unique spike-specific TCRs reportedly recognized epitopes outside regions mutated in the B.1.351 and B.1.1.7 variants. Participants were mostly white British and included more females than males, and it was suggested by the authors that clonal diversity may have been underestimated. In the small 56-69-year group, the increase in depth fell short of significance, most likely because of low power. No day 14 peak-response samples were available, so repertoires were characterized only after the peak T cell response. Conclusions about previously exposed vaccinees are limited because only six or seven AZD1222 recipients were SARS-CoV-2 seropositive at baseline.

The meaning of the sample's time point label: baseline before first vaccination. Vaccinee samples came from UK trials COV001 and COV002, including a single-blind randomized controlled phase 2/3 trial of AZD1222 (ChAdOx1 nCoV-19) in healthy adults. For TCRbeta chain sequencing, PBMC samples from trial participants were taken at day 0 and at day 28 after the second dose. CDR1 and CDR2 are drawn from the germline V gene: MNHEY, SVGAGI. A distance of 16 bases separates the germline ends of V and J, which lose 6 bases and 2 bases respectively. Measured from the cysteine to the phenylalanine, the CDR3 is 15 residues long. Just CDR3 DNA is preserved here, 45 bases in frame from base 1.

The sequences come from peripheral blood, collected on day 0 of AZD1222 vaccination. This sequence uses TRBV6-5 and TRBJ2-5; the D gene cannot be resolved beyond TRBD1 or TRBD2, each matching 5 bases. The TCR sequence derives from an adult in good health. CDR3 reads: CASSPWGNSQETQYF. The sequence in DNA is TGTGCCAGCAGCCCCTGGGGGAACAGTCAAGAGACCCAGTACTTC.